This is a list of T cell receptor beta chains from one sample in a study of blood T cell repertoires in COVID-19. Clones were sequenced by immunoSEQ multiplex PCR, and TCRdb holds only the in-frame ones, with some missing. The table records about 50,000 clones, about nine tenths of them present only once. Sequences were obtained from peripheral blood. The receptor source for this set is a man in his 70s with acute or convalescent COVID-19. The CDR3 runs from the conserved cysteine through the conserved F or W. The D gene is left open where the match is weak. Size is omitted from some rows. Given values are once, few, many or a class for expanded clones.

v_gene	j_gene	d_gene	abundance	CDR3nt	CDR3aa
TRBV5-4	TRBJ2-7	TRBD2	-	TGTGCCAGCAGCTTGGGACTAGCGGGGTTCTACGAGCAGTACTTC	CASSLGLAGFYEQYF
TRBV7-2	TRBJ2-7	TRBD1	-	TGTGCCAGCACTCTAAGGACAGGGGGCTTTCACGAGCAGTACTTC	CASTLRTGGFHEQYF
TRBV5-1	TRBJ2-1	TRBD2	-	TGCGCCAGCAGCTTGGTGGGAGGGCCAGTATATGAGCAGTTCTTC	CASSLVGGPVYEQFF
TRBV12-5	TRBJ1-5	TRBD1	once	TGTGCTAGTGGTTTGGGGCAGCAGGGGGCGAGCAATCAGCCCCAGCATTTT	CASGLGQQGASNQPQHF
TRBV6-4	TRBJ2-7	TRBD1	-	TGTGCCAGCAGTGAGATGGGGACAGGGCCCTACGAGCAGTACTTC	CASSEMGTGPYEQYF
TRBV21-1	TRBJ2-2	-	-	TGTGCCAGCAGCAAAGCCAGGTCTCCACACCTCGCCGGGGAGCTGTTTTTT	CASSKARSPHLAGELFF
TRBV7-2	TRBJ2-1	TRBD2	-	TGTGCCAGCAGCTTAGCAAGTGTGGCTAGCGGGAGCGCCCATGAGCAGTTCTTC	CASSLASVASGSAHEQFF
TRBV10-2	TRBJ2-7	-	-	TGCGCCAGCAGGGCGACGACCCGGAGCTCCTACGAGCAGTACTTC	CASRATTRSSYEQYF
TRBV11-2	TRBJ2-3	-	-	TGTGCCAGCAGCCTAGCTAGGTTCGCAGATACGCAGTATTTT	CASSLARFADTQYF
TRBV7-2	TRBJ1-1	-	-	TGTGCCAGCAGCTTAGGAAATTCGGTGAACGAAGCTTTCTTT	CASSLGNSVNEAFF
TRBV30	TRBJ2-1	TRBD2	-	TGTGCCTGGACGGGGGGGAGGGTCCCCTACAATGAGCAGTTCTTC	CAWTGGRVPYNEQFF
TRBV2	TRBJ2-2	-	-	TGTGCCAGCAGTGGGTTAGACTTCCTGAACACCGGGGAGCTGTTTTTT	CASSGLDFLNTGELFF
TRBV5-4	TRBJ2-3	TRBD1	-	TGTGCCAGCAGCCCCCGGGACAGAACCACAGATACGCAGTATTTT	CASSPRDRTTDTQYF
TRBV4-2	TRBJ2-2	-	-	TGTGCCAGCAGCCAGGGGAACAGGGCCACCGGGGAGCTGTTTTTT	CASSQGNRATGELFF
TRBV7-9	TRBJ2-1	TRBD2	-	TGTGCCAGCAGCTTAGGGCGGGGACTAGGCTATGAGCAGTTCTTC	CASSLGRGLGYEQFF
TRBV9	TRBJ2-3	TRBD1	-	TGTGCCAGCAGCGCCGGGACAGGCCGTAGCACAGATACGCAGTATTTT	CASSAGTGRSTDTQYF
TRBV3-1/TRBV3-2	TRBJ2-3	TRBD2	-	TGTGCCAGCAGCCAAGAACTCAAGCGGGGGGGTAAGACCACAGATACGCAGTATTTT	CASSQELKRGGKTTDTQYF
TRBV6-2/TRBV6-3	TRBJ1-5	-	-	TGTGCCAGCAGTTACGCAGGGGGCAATCAGCCCCAGCATTTT	CASSYAGGNQPQHF